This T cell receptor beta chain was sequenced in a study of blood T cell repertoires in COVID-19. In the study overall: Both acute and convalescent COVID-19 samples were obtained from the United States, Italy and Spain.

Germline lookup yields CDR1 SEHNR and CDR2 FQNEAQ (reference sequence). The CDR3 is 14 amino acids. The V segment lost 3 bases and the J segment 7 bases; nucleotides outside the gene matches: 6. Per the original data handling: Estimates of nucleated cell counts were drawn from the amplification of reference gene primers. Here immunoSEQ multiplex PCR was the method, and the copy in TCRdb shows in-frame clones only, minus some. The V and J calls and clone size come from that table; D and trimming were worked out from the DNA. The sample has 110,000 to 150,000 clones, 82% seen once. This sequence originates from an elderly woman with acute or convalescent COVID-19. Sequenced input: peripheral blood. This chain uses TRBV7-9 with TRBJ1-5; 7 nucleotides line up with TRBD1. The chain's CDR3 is CASSFGTVGQPQHF. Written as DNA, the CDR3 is TGTGCCAGCAGCTTCGGGACAGTCGGGCAGCCCCAGCATTTT.